The 31 T cell receptor beta chains below were found in one sample sequenced in a study of T cell repertoires in cytomegalovirus infection. These receptors' targets are unknown. TCRdb recomputed calls from the reads with MiXCR, one row per CDR3 protein. The table shows 140,000 to 150,000 distinct CDR3 sequences, with 32% occurring only once. The sequences come from CD8+ T cells from cultured PBMCs, collected from culture after CMV antigen stimulation. These receptors were taken from a human donor in good health (CMV status not recorded). Some clones in this sample may be carry-over from other donors' samples.

The rearrangement joins TRBV20-1 to TRBJ2-7, with 9 bases fitting TRBD2. The length of the CDR3 is 15 residues. J lost 3 bases, V lost 3 bases, and 9 bases had no gene match. Germline-derived CDR1 and CDR2 are DFQATT and SNEGSKA (reference sequence). CDR3 protein: CSASPGLAFYYEQYF. The CDR3 nucleotides are TGCAGTGCTAGTCCGGGACTAGCCTTCTACTACGAGCAGTACTTC.

The chain employs TRBV6-5 and TRBJ1-5; D unclear. Germline V gives CDR1 MNHEY, CDR2 SVGAGI. Trimming pared 2 bases from V and 3 bases from J, leaving 5 bases between. This CDR3 region has 13 residues. The CDR3 is CASSYGHNQPQHF. CDR3 sequence (DNA): TGTGCCAGCAGTTACGGTCACAATCAGCCCCAGCATTTT.

This clonotype has just a few counts. The J gene is TRBJ1-5, the V gene TRBV19, with D unresolved. This CDR3 has 13 amino acids. Trimming took 3 bases from V and 1 from J, leaving 4 bases between them. CDR1 and CDR2 from the germline V gene are LNHDA and SQIVND (reference sequence). The CDR3 is CASSIESNQPQHF. CDR3 bases: TGTGCCAGTAGTATCGAGAGCAATCAGCCCCAGCATTTT.

This clonotype was detected only a few times. The chain combines TRBV19 with TRBJ1-2; the D is unclear. Germline V lookup: CDR1 LNHDA, CDR2 SQIVND (reference sequence). The CDR3 contains 14 residues. The germline V and J ends were trimmed by 3 bases and 2 bases, with 10 bases remaining between them. The DNA of the CDR3 is TGTGCCAGTAGTATGGGCCCGGGAAACTATGGCTACACCTTC. It yields the protein CASSMGPGNYGYTF.

The chain joins TRBV28 to TRBJ2-5, with 8 bases matching TRBD2. CDR3 length: 15 amino acids. Germline CDR1 is MDHEN and CDR2 is SYDVKM. After removal of 1 base from V and 1 base from J, the junction contained 2 bases not matched to a gene. CDR3 sequence: CASSLYSGAQETQYF. CDR3 DNA sequence: TGTGCCAGCAGTTTATATAGCGGGGCCCAAGAGACCCAGTACTTC.

The chain combines TRBV12-5 with TRBJ2-1; 7 bases match TRBD1. The CDR3 has 15 residues. V shed 6 bases and J 5 bases; nucleotides not matched to a gene: 10. Germline CDR1 is LGHNT and CDR2 is FRNRAP. The CDR3, as DNA: TGTGCTAGTGGCCCCGGGACAGCGATCCACAATGAGCAGTTCTTC. Protein sequence: CASGPGTAIHNEQFF.

Many counts were recorded for this clonotype. This sequence joins TRBV5-1 and TRBJ1-5; D is undetermined. Trimming took off 4 bases at V and 2 bases at J, with 7 bases between the two ends. The CDR3 extends over 13 amino acids. Germline V gives CDR1 SGHRS, CDR2 YFSETQ. This CDR3 reads CASSPEGNQPQHF. The CDR3 DNA reads as TGCGCCAGCAGCCCCGAGGGCAATCAGCCCCAGCATTTT.

This clonotype was seen many times. The gene calls are TRBV19 and TRBJ1-5, with 9 positions matching TRBD1. The CDR3 consists of 16 residues. CDR1 LNHDA and CDR2 SQIVND come from the germline V gene (reference sequence). V was pared by 7 bases and J by 6 bases, with 13 bases of the junction left unmatched. CDR3 DNA: TGTGCCAGTACCCCCGGACAGGGGCTCTTCGGTCAGCCCCAGCATTTT. Its protein is CASTPGQGLFGQPQHF.

This clonotype was recorded a few times. The chain couples TRBV7-4 to TRBJ1-2; TRBD1 might be the D (6 bases). V lost 2 bases to trimming and J lost 2 bases, with 15 bases between them. The length of the CDR3 is 16 residues. Looked up from germline, CDR1 is SGHVT and CDR2 is SQSDAQ. DNA for the CDR3: TGTGCCAGCAGCTTAAATGCTCGGGACAAAAACTATGGCTACACCTTC. It specifies CASSLNARDKNYGYTF.

This clonotype has ten or more counts. The chain links TRBV12-3 or TRBV12-4 to TRBJ1-1; 7 bases are a match to TRBD1. This CDR3 has 15 residues. V shed 6 bases and J 1 base; nucleotides not matched to a gene: 8. The CDR3 protein is CASRPLTGWNTEAFF. CDR3 bases: TGTGCCAGCAGACCATTGACAGGGTGGAACACTGAAGCTTTCTTT.

Here the CDR3 reads CASSGYGANVLTF. In DNA form, the CDR3 reads TGCGCCAGCAGCGGGTATGGGGCCAACGTCCTGACTTTC. The J gene is TRBJ2-6, the V gene TRBV5-1; unclear D gene. The CDR3 loop spans 13 amino acids. Trimming shortened V by 4 bases and J by 3 bases, and 5 bases separated the two germline ends. CDR1 and CDR2 (germline): SGHRS, YFSETQ.

The count of this clonotype is one. This chain links TRBV20-1 with TRBJ1-1; D might be TRBD1 (5 bases). CDR3 length: 13 amino acids. V was shortened by 6 bases and J by 4 bases, with 15 bases between the two germline ends. Germline V gene data show CDR1 as DFQATT and CDR2 as SNEGSKA (reference sequence). The CDR3: CSAIGGDGTEAFF. CDR3 bases: TGCAGTGCCATTGGAGGGGATGGCACTGAAGCTTTCTTT.

The chain employs TRBV27 and TRBJ1-4; 9 bases fit TRBD1. This CDR3 spans 13 amino acids. Germline V lookup: CDR1 MNHEY, CDR2 SMNVEV (reference sequence). V trimming: 6 bases; J trimming: 6 bases; junction bases outside the gene matches: 2. The CDR3 region is CASSRQGDEKLFF. The CDR3 region has the DNA TGTGCCAGCAGCCGACAGGGGGATGAAAAACTGTTTTTT.

This clonotype was seen many times. The chain has TRBV7-9 and TRBJ2-5, with D possibly TRBD1 on 5 matching bases. This CDR3 comprises 16 residues. Germline CDR1 reads SEHNR; CDR2 reads FQNEAQ (reference sequence). Trimming shortened V by 7 bases and J by 2 bases, and 20 bases separated the two germline ends. The DNA of the CDR3 is TGTGCCAGCACTCTCCTGGGGTCGGACATTCAAGAGACCCAGTACTTC. This encodes CASTLLGSDIQETQYF.

This chain connects TRBV7-6 to TRBJ1-4, with D uncertain. The germline CDR1 and CDR2 sequences are SGHVS and FNYEAQ. This CDR3 has 12 residues. The V gene lost 7 bases and the J gene lost 5 bases, with 8 bases spanning the gap. Here the CDR3 DNA reads TGTGCCAGCACCGTTTACAATGAAAAACTGTTTTTT. Translating gives CASTVYNEKLFF.

V gene TRBV14 combines with J gene TRBJ2-7, with 9 positions matching TRBD1. V lost 4 bases and J lost 5; bases outside the gene matches: 15. Germline values: CDR1 SGHDN, CDR2 FVKESK. CDR3 length: 17 residues. This CDR3 is CASSLQGGTGLYDEQYF. The CDR3 nucleotides read TGTGCCAGCAGCCTGCAAGGGGGGACAGGGTTGTACGACGAGCAGTACTTC.

V is TRBV19 and J is TRBJ2-1; D might be TRBD2 (5 bases). The V gene's germline CDR1 is LNHDA and CDR2 SQIVND (reference sequence). The V end was cut by 4 bases, the J end by 4 bases, with 8 bases between. This CDR3 comprises 13 residues. The CDR3 DNA reads as TGTGCCAGTAGTAGCGGACTTTACAATGAGCAGTTCTTC. This translates into CASSSGLYNEQFF.

The rearrangement uses TRBV12-3 or TRBV12-4 and TRBJ2-3; D gene ambiguous. The V end lost 8 bases, the J end lost 3 bases, and 15 bases lay between the germline ends. The length of the CDR3 is 14 residues. The CDR3 DNA reads TGTGCCAGCCGAAGATATGAAGGGACAGATACGCAGTATTTT. It is translated as CASRRYEGTDTQYF.

The rearrangement links TRBV5-4 to TRBJ2-3; 8 bases line up with TRBD1. V dropped 0 bases and J dropped 4; count of bases not matched to a gene: 4. Germline CDR1 SGHNT, CDR2 YYREEE (reference sequence). This CDR3 spans 15 amino acids. The CDR3 region is CASSLAQGGPDTQYF. CDR3 nucleotide sequence: TGTGCCAGCAGCTTGGCACAGGGGGGCCCAGATACGCAGTATTTT.

V and J are TRBV4-2 and TRBJ2-7; D not resolved. The V gene's germline CDR1 is LGHNA and CDR2 YNFKEQ. This CDR3 has 14 residues. Deletions cut 1 base from V and 2 bases from J, with 9 bases between. The CDR3 here is CASSQATETYEQYF. CDR3 nucleotides: TGTGCCAGCAGCCAAGCTACGGAGACCTACGAGCAGTACTTC.

The chain is built from TRBV27 and TRBJ1-2; 11 nucleotides align to TRBD1. CDR1 and CDR2 from the germline V gene are MNHEY and SMNVEV (reference sequence). The CDR3 spans 14 residues. With V trimmed by 5 bases and J by 8 bases, 7 bases remained unmatched. In nucleotides, the CDR3 is TGTGCCAGCAGTCACGGACAGGGGGCAGGAGGCTACACCTTC. It specifies CASSHGQGAGGYTF.

This clonotype turned up a few times. This CDR3 reads CASSFGPDTQYF. The DNA for the CDR3 is TGTGCCAGCAGCTTCGGGCCAGATACGCAGTATTTT. This chain connects TRBV7-6 to TRBJ2-3; no clear D. Germline CDR1 and CDR2: SGHVS and FNYEAQ. The CDR3 is 12 amino acids. V was shortened by 3 bases and J by 4 bases, with 5 bases between the two germline ends. The full variable domain, completed using reference TRBV7-6 and TRBJ2-3, is GAGVSQSPRYKVTKRGQDVALRCDPISGHVSLYWYRQALGQGPEFLTYFNYEAQQDKSGLPNDRFSAERPEGSISTLTIQRTEQRDSAMYRCASSFGPDTQYFGPGTRLTVL.

J is TRBJ2-1 and V is TRBV20-1; TRBD2 matches 8 bases. This CDR3 has 16 amino acids. Germline values: CDR1 DFQATT, CDR2 SNEGSKA (reference sequence). Trimming took 0 bases from V and 5 from J; bases not matched to a gene: 9. The CDR3 loop reads CSARDTLAGPHNEQFF. The CDR3 nucleotides read TGCAGTGCTAGAGATACCCTAGCGGGCCCCCACAATGAGCAGTTCTTC.

A single count supports this clonotype. This rearrangement joins TRBV7-6 to TRBJ2-1; maybe TRBD2 (5 bases). Germline-derived CDR1 and CDR2 are SGHVS and FNYEAQ. CDR3 length: 15 residues. The V end was cut by 1 base, the J end by 5 bases, with 12 bases between. The CDR3 reads CASSLGGRMDNEQFF. The CDR3 DNA is TGTGCCAGCAGCTTAGGAGGGCGTATGGACAATGAGCAGTTCTTC. Full variable domain (outside the CDR3, taken from reference TRBV7-6 and TRBJ2-1): GAGVSQSPRYKVTKRGQDVALRCDPISGHVSLYWYRQALGQGPEFLTYFNYEAQQDKSGLPNDRFSAERPEGSISTLTIQRTEQRDSAMYRCASSLGGRMDNEQFFGPGTRLTVL.

In this sample, this clonotype turned up a few times. The chain has TRBV6-6 and TRBJ1-5, with 9 bases aligning to TRBD1. The germline gives CDR1 MNHNY, CDR2 SVGAGI (reference sequence). There are 15 residues in the CDR3. With 3 bases clipped from V and 4 bases from J, the junction kept 4 bases outside the gene matches. The CDR3 spells CASSYGTGLNQPQHF. For the CDR3, the DNA is TGTGCCAGCAGTTATGGGACAGGGCTAAATCAGCCCCAGCATTTT.

The genes are TRBV4-2 and TRBJ2-2, with TRBD2 identical over 11 bases. The CDR3 length is 18 residues. Germline V gene data show CDR1 as LGHNA and CDR2 as YNFKEQ. With 1 base clipped from V and 2 bases from J, the junction kept 6 bases outside the gene matches. The DNA of the CDR3 is TGTGCCAGCAGCCAAGCAGGGACTAGCGGACCAAACACCGGGGAGCTGTTTTTT. Amino acid sequence: CASSQAGTSGPNTGELFF.

This clonotype appeared many times. The CDR3 loop reads CSARDEEPSNQPQHF. The CDR3 nucleotides are TGCAGTGCTAGAGATGAGGAACCTAGCAATCAGCCCCAGCATTTT. V usage is TRBV20-1 and J usage is TRBJ1-5; D is ambiguous. The CDR3 has 15 residues. Germline loops: CDR1 DFQATT, CDR2 SNEGSKA (reference sequence). Trimming stripped 0 bases from V and 0 bases from J, with 9 bases between.

This chain connects TRBV27 to TRBJ1-6, with D possibly being TRBD1 (5 bases). The germline V gene has CDR1 MNHEY and CDR2 SMNVEV (reference sequence). V gave up 5 bases and J gave up 9 bases, with 26 bases separating them. The CDR3 sequence is 18 residues long. The CDR3 DNA reads TGTGCCAGCAGTCCAACCGCCTGGGCCTCAGGGCGAGCTTCACCCCTCCACTTT. This translates into CASSPTAWASGRASPLHF.

This clonotype is medium-sized in the sample. The CDR3 DNA is TGTGCCAGCACCGCGTCCGCAGGGGGCGAGGAGACCCAGTACTTC. As protein: CASTASAGGEETQYF. The genes are TRBV7-8 and TRBJ2-5, with 8 bases matching TRBD1. The germline V gene encodes CDR1 SGHVS and CDR2 FQNEAQ. V was clipped by 7 bases and J by 5 bases; unmatched bases: 12. The CDR3 has 15 amino acids.

This clonotype was observed a handful of times. The V and J genes are TRBV7-8 and TRBJ1-5; unclear D gene. This CDR3 has 15 residues. V lost 2 bases and J lost 0, with 8 bases in between. The germline V gene has CDR1 SGHVS and CDR2 FQNEAQ. CDR3 amino acids: CASSLWRSSNQPQHF. CDR3 bases: TGTGCCAGCAGCTTATGGAGGTCTAGCAATCAGCCCCAGCATTTT.

This clonotype was counted at least ten times. J is TRBJ2-2 and V is TRBV6-1; TRBD1 aligns across 10 bases. V lost 6 bases, J lost 9 bases, and 7 bases stayed unmatched. The germline V gene has CDR1 MNHNS and CDR2 SASEGT. The CDR3 runs to 14 residues. The CDR3 here is CASRRTGGSRELFF. In DNA, the CDR3 is TGTGCCAGCAGACGGACAGGGGGGAGCAGGGAGCTGTTTTTT.